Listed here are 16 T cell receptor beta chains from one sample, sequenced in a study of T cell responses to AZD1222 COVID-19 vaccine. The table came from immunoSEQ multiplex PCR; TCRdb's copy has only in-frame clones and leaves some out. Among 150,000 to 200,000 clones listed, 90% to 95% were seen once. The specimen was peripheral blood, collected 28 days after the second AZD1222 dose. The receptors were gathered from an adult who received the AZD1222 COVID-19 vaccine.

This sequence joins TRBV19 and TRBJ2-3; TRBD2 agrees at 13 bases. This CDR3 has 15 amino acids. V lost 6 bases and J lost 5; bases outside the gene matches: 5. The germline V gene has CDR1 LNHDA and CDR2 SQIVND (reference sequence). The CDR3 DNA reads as TGTGCCAGTAGATCGAGGACTAGCGGGGGAGATACGCAGTATTTT. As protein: CASRSRTSGGDTQYF.

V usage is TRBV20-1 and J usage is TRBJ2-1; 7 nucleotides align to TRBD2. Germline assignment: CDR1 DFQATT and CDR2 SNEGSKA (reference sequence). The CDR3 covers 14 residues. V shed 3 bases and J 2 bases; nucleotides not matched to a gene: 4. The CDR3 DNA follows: TGCAGTGCTAGTAGCGGGCCTGCCTACAATGAGCAGTTCTTC. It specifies CSASSGPAYNEQFF.

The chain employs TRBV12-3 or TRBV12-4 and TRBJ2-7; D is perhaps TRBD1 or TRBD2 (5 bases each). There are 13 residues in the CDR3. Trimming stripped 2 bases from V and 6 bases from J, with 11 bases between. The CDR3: CASSLIGGGEQYF. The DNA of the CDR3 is TGTGCCAGCAGTTTAATTGGTGGGGGCGAGCAGTACTTC.

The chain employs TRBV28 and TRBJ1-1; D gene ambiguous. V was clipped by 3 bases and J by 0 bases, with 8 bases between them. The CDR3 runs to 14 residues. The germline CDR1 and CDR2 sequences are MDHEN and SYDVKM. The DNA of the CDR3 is TGTGCCAGCAGTTTGACACGAGTGAACACTGAAGCTTTCTTT. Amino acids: CASSLTRVNTEAFF.

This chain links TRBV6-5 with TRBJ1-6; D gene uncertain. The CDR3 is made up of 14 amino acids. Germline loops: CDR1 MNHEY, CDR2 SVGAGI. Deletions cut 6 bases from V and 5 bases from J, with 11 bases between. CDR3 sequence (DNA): TGTGCCAGCAGCGGACTCTACCATAATTCACCCCTCCACTTT. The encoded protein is CASSGLYHNSPLHF.

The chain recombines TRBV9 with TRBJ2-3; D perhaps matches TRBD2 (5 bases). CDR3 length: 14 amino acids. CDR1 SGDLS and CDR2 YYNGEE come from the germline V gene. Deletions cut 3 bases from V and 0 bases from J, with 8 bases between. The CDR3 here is CASSELGSTDTQYF. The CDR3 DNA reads TGTGCCAGCAGCGAACTAGGGAGCACAGATACGCAGTATTTT.

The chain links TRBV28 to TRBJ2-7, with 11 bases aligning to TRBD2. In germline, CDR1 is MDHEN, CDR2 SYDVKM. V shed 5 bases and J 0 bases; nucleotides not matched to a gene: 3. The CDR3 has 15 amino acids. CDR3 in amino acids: CASSTSGSLSYEQYF. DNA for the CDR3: TGTGCCAGCAGTACTAGCGGGAGCCTCTCCTACGAGCAGTACTTC.

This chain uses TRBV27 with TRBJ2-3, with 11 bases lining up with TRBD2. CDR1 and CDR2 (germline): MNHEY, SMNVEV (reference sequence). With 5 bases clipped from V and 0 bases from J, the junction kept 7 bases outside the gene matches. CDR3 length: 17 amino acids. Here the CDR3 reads CASSAERTSGSTDTQYF. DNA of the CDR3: TGTGCCAGCAGTGCCGAAAGGACTAGCGGGAGCACAGATACGCAGTATTTT.

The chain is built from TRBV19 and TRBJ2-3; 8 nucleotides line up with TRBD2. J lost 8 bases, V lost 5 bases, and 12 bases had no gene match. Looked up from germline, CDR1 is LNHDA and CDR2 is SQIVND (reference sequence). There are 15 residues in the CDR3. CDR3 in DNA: TGTGCCAGTAGTCCCACTAGCGGACAAGCGGGTACGCAGTATTTT. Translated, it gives CASSPTSGQAGTQYF.

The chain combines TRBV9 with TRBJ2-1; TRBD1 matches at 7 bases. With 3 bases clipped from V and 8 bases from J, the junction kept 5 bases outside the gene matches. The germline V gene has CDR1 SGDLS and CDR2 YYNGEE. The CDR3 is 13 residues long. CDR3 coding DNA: TGTGCCAGCAGCGGACACGGGACAGATGAGCAGTTCTTC. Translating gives CASSGHGTDEQFF.

CDR3 protein: CSALYQDTQYF. The CDR3, as DNA: TGCAGTGCTTTGTATCAAGATACGCAGTATTTT. The V call is TRBV20-1, the J call TRBJ2-3; the D is unclear. Trimming shortened V by 5 bases and J by 5 bases, and 8 bases separated the two germline ends. Germline V gives CDR1 DFQATT, CDR2 SNEGSKA (reference sequence). The CDR3 is made up of 11 amino acids.

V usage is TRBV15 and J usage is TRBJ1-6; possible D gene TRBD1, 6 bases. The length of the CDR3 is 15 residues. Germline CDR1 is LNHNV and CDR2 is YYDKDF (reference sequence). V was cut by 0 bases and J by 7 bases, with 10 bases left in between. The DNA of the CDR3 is TGTGCCACCAGCAGAGAAGGACAGCGAAATTCACCCCTCCACTTT. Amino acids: CATSREGQRNSPLHF.

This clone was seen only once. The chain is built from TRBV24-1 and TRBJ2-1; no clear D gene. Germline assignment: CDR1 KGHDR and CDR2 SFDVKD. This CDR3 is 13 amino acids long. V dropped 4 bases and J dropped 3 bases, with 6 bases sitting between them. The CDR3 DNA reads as TGTGCCACCAGTGACACCTACTACAATGAGCAGTTCTTC. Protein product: CATSDTYYNEQFF.

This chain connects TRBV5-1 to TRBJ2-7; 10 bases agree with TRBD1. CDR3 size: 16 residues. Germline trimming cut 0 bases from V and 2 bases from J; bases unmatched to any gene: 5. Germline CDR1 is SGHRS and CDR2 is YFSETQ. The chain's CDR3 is CASSLETGGVPYEQYF. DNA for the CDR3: TGCGCCAGCAGCTTGGAGACAGGGGGCGTACCCTACGAGCAGTACTTC.

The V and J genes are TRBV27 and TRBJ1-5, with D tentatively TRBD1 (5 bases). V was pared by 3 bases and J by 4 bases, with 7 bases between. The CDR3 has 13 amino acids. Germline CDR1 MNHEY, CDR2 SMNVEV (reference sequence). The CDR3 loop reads CASSLGLNQPQHF. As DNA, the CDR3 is TGTGCCAGCAGTTTGGGACTTAATCAGCCCCAGCATTTT.

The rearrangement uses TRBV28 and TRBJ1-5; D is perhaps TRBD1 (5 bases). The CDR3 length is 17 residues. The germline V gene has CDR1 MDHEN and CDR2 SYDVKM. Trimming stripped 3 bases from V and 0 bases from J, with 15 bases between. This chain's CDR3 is CASSFRQGVFSNQPQHF. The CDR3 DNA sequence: TGTGCCAGCAGTTTTCGGCAGGGCGTATTTAGCAATCAGCCCCAGCATTTT.